The 7 T cell receptor beta chains given below trace back to one sample, sequenced in a study of T-cell reconstitution after alpha-beta-depleted transplantation in children. Unique molecular identifiers were built into the TCRbeta library. TCRdb analysed the PCR reads with MiXCR anew, one entry per CDR3 protein. Altogether roughly 100,000 distinct CDR3 sequences are present, 4.5% to 7.5% being singletons, with the ten largest covering about 6%. This specimen was PBMCs, mostly from graft donor cells, taken 60 days after TCRalphabeta/CD19-depleted stem cell transplant. The receptors stem from a female patient between 2 and 10 years old who had a stem cell transplant for Fanconi anemia, so the T cells may come from the graft donor.

This clonotype was picked up many times. The chain links TRBV5-1 to TRBJ2-3, with 9 bases lining up with TRBD2. After removal of 2 bases from V and 2 bases from J, the junction contained 6 bases not matched to a gene. CDR3 length equals 16 residues. Germline V gives CDR1 SGHRS, CDR2 YFSETQ. The CDR3 reads CASSFSAGGNTDTQYF. CDR3 bases: TGCGCCAGCAGCTTCTCAGCGGGAGGAAACACAGATACGCAGTATTTT.

Of note for this clonotype: One junction end disagrees with the germline gene, perhaps due to a read error. The chain recombines TRBV5-1 with TRBJ1-4; D may be TRBD1 (6 bases). The CDR3 has 13 residues. Per the germline V gene, CDR1 is SGHRS and CDR2 is YFSETQ. DNA for the CDR3: TGCGCCAGCAGGTTGGACAGTCATGAAAAACTGTTTTTT. Its translation: CASRLDSHEKLFF.

The chain employs TRBV5-1 and TRBJ1-6; a weak D match, TRBD1 (5 bases). CDR3 size: 16 residues. The ends were cut back, 4 bases at V and 0 bases at J, with 11 bases in the middle. Germline V gene sequence: CDR1 SGHRS, CDR2 YFSETQ. The CDR3 coding sequence is TGCGCCAGCAGCCGGGACGGGAGCTCCTATAATTCACCCCTCCACTTT. This encodes CASSRDGSSYNSPLHF.

In this sample, this clonotype turned up a few times. The chain links TRBV6-1 to TRBJ1-1; 7 bases fit TRBD1. The V and J ends lost 7 bases and 3 bases, in that order; junction bases with no gene match: 8. CDR1 and CDR2 from the germline V gene are MNHNS and SASEGT. The CDR3 covers 14 residues. The chain's CDR3 is CASIRRQGDTEAFF. The CDR3 DNA follows: TGTGCCAGCATCCGAAGACAGGGAGACACTGAAGCTTTCTTT.

This clonotype has a count of ten or more. The CDR3 sequence is CSARGQKSNTEAFF. The CDR3 DNA follows: TGCAGTGCTAGGGGACAGAAATCGAACACTGAAGCTTTCTTT. This rearrangement joins TRBV20-1 to TRBJ1-1, with 7 bases matching TRBD1. This CDR3 contains 14 residues. Germline V CDR1 and CDR2: DFQATT, SNEGSKA (reference sequence). With V trimmed by 3 bases and J by 1 base, 5 bases remained unmatched.

This clonotype was observed at least ten times. This chain links TRBV20-1 with TRBJ2-1; TRBD2 matches at 11 bases. The germline V gene has CDR1 DFQATT and CDR2 SNEGSKA (reference sequence). Unmatched junction bases numbered 3, after V lost 0 bases and J lost 2 bases. This CDR3 comprises 16 residues. The chain's CDR3 is CSARELAGATYNEQFF. The CDR3 DNA follows: TGCAGTGCTAGAGAACTAGCGGGAGCTACCTACAATGAGCAGTTCTTC.

The rearrangement joins TRBV5-1 to TRBJ2-7; tentatively, D is TRBD1 (6 bases). CDR3 length: 15 amino acids. The ends were cut back, 3 bases at V and 5 bases at J, with 18 bases in the middle. The V gene's germline CDR1 is SGHRS and CDR2 YFSETQ. CDR3 in DNA: TGCGCCAGCAGCTCATACAGGGATGGGATCCACGAGCAGTACTTC. Protein product: CASSSYRDGIHEQYF.